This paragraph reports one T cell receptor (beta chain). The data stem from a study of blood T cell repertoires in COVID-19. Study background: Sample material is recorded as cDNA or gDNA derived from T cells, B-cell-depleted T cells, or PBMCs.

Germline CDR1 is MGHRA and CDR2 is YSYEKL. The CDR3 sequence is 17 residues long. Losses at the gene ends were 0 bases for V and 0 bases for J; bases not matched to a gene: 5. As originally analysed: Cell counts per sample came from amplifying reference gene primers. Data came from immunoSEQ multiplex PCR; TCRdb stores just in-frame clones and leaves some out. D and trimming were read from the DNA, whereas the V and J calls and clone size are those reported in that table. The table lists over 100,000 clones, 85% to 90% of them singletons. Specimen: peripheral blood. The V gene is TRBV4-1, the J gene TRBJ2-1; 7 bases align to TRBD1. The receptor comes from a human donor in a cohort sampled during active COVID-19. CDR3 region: CASSQEGQRSSYNEQFF. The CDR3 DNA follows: TGCGCCAGCAGCCAAGAGGGACAGCGATCCTCCTACAATGAGCAGTTCTTC.